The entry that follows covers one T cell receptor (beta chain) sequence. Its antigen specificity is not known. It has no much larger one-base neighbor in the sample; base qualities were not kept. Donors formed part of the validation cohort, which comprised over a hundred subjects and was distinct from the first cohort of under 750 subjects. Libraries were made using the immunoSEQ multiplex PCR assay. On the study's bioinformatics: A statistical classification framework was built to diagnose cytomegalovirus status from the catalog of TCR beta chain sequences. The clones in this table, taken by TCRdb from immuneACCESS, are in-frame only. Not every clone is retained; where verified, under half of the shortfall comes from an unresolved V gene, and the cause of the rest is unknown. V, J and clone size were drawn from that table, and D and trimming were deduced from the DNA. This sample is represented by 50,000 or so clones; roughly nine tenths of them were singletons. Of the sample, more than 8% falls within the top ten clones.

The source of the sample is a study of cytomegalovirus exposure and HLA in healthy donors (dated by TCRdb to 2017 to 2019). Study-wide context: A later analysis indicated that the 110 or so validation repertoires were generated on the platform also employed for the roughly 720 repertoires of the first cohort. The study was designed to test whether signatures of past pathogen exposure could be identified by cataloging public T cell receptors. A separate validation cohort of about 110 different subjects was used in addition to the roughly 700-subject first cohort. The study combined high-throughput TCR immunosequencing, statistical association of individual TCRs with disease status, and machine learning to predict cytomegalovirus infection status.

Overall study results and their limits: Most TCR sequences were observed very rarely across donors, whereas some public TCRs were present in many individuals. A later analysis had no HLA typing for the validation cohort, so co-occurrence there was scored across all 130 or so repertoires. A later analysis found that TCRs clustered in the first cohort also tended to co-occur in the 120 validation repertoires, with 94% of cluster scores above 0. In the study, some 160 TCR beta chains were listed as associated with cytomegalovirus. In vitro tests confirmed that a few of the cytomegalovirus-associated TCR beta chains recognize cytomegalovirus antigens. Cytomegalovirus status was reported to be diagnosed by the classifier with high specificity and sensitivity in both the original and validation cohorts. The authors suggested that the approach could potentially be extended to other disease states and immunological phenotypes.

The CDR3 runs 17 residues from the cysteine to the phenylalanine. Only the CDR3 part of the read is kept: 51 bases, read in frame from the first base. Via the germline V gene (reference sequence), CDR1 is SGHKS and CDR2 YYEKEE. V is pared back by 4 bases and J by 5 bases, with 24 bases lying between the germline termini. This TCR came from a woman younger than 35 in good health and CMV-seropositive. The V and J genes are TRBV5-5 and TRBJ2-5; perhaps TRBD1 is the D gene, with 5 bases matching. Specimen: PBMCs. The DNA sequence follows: TGTGCCAGCAGCCAACTTCCGACAGCCAAAGCAGGGGAGACCCAGTACTTC. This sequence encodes CASSQLPTAKAGETQYF.